This T cell receptor (beta chain) was documented in a study of cytomegalovirus exposure and HLA in healthy donors. CDR1 is SNHLY, CDR2 FYNNEI, per germline. After removal of 8 bases from V and 4 bases from J, the junction contained 4 bases not matched to a gene. The CDR3 covers 14 residues. A remark on this clone: Its specificity is not known.

Study-wide findings and caveats: Excluded were some V segments that proved indistinguishable, including TRBV6-2 and TRBV6-3.

PCR primers comprised 60 Vbeta and 13 Jbeta primers. Assay: immunoSEQ multiplex PCR; the TCRdb copy retains only in-frame clones and omits some. The sample has 130,000 to 150,000 clones, 70% to 80% seen once. The chain employs TRBV2 and TRBJ2-2; the match to TRBD2 covers 10 bases. Sequencing was done on a sample of PBMCs. The TCR originated in a male donor in good health and CMV-seronegative. In nucleotides, the CDR3 is TGTGCCAGCTGGGAGCGGGGGGGCACCGGGGAGCTGTTTTTT. Its protein product is CASWERGGTGELFF.